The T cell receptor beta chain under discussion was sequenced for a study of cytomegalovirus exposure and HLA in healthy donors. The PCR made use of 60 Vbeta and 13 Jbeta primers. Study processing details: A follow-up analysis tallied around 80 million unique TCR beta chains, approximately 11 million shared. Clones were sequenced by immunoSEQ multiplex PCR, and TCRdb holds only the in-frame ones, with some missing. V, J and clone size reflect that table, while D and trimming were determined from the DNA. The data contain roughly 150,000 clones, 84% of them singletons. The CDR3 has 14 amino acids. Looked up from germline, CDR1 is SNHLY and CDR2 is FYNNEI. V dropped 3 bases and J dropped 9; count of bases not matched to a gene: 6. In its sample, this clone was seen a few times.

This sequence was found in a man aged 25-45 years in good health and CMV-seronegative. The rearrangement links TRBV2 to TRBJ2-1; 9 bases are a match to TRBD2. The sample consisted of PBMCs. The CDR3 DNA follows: TGTGCCAGCAGTGATGGACTAGCGAACGTTGAGCAGTTCTTC. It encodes CASSDGLANVEQFF. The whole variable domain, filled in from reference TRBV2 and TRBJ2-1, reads EPEVTQTPSHQVTQMGQEVILRCVPISNHLYFYWYRQILGQKVEFLVSFYNNEISEKSEIFDDQFSVERPDGSNFTLKIRSTKLEDSAMYFCASSDGLANVEQFFGPGTRLTVL.